One sample yielded the 5 T cell receptor beta chains listed below, sequenced in a study of blood T cell repertoires in COVID-19. Using immunoSEQ multiplex PCR, the repertoire was profiled, and TCRdb retains in-frame clones only, with some absent. The sample records about 130,000 clones, around 80% being singletons. The material sequenced was PBMCs or T cells enriched from blood (not recorded which). The receptors were gathered from a woman aged 45-60 years who had recovered from COVID-19.

The sample holds a few counts of this clone. The chain recombines TRBV6-1 with TRBJ2-5, with TRBD1 identical over 8 bases. CDR1 and CDR2 (germline): MNHNS, SASEGT. This CDR3 contains 15 residues. Losses at the gene ends were 2 bases for V and 2 bases for J; bases not matched to a gene: 4. The CDR3 here is CASSEQGAGQETQYF. The CDR3 DNA follows: TGTGCCAGCAGTGAACAGGGGGCCGGACAAGAGACCCAGTACTTC.

In this sample, this clone turned up once. The genes are TRBV9 and TRBJ1-2; D might be TRBD1 (5 bases). This CDR3 spans 15 amino acids. CDR1 is SGDLS and CDR2 is YYNGEE in the germline V gene. V shed 0 bases and J shed 5 bases, with 14 bases lying between them. The CDR3 spells CASSVAASGHYGYTF. CDR3 nucleotides: TGTGCCAGCAGCGTAGCGGCCTCAGGGCATTATGGCTACACCTTC.

The chain couples TRBV6-1 to TRBJ2-3; D remains ambiguous. The CDR3 extends over 14 amino acids. Trimming removed 1 base at V and 4 bases at J, with 9 bases between. Germline V gene sequence: CDR1 MNHNS, CDR2 SASEGT. CDR3 loop: CASSEGYISDTQYF. The CDR3 DNA reads TGTGCCAGCAGTGAAGGGTACATTTCAGATACGCAGTATTTT.

This clone was found once. The chain couples TRBV3-1 (or the pseudogene TRBV3-2) to TRBJ1-2; maybe TRBD1 (5 bases). Germline assignment: CDR1 LGHDT and CDR2 YNNKEL (reference sequence). Trimming left V 4 bases short and J 1 base short, with 10 bases between. The CDR3 runs 14 residues. The CDR3 spells CASSRGGYNYGYTF. The CDR3 DNA reads as TGTGCCAGCAGCCGGGGGGGGTATAACTATGGCTACACCTTC.

This clone was recorded only once. The chain uses TRBV29-1 and TRBJ1-5; tentatively, D is TRBD1 (6 bases). From germline, CDR1 is SQVTM and CDR2 ANQGSEA. The germline V and J ends were trimmed by 6 bases and 5 bases, with 14 bases remaining between them. The length of the CDR3 is 13 residues. The CDR3 nucleotides are TGCAGCGTGACACAGGGCAGGGATCAGCCCCAGCATTTT. Its translation: CSVTQGRDQPQHF.